This TCR beta chain derives from a study of response to subunit inactivated influenza vaccine. V shed 4 bases, J shed 1 base, and the junction held 5 bases outside the gene matches. This CDR3 has 14 residues. CDR1 and CDR2 (germline): SQVTM, ANQGSEA. Study-wide points: The study's authors posited that every seasonal influenza vaccination enlists few new T cells.

This clonotype has more than one count but fewer than ten. Its target is unknown. TCRdb used MiXCR to reprocess the RT-PCR reads, holding one entry per CDR3 protein. The sample includes about 700,000 distinct CDR3 sequences, approximately 13% of them seen just once. The sample here was PBMCs from blood, taken approximately 15 days before vaccination. The receptor was isolated from a man aged 45 to 65 who received an inactivated influenza vaccine. This chain joins TRBV29-1 and TRBJ2-7, with TRBD1 identical over 9 bases. This chain's CDR3 is CSVGGGTGSYEQYF. The CDR3 DNA reads TGCAGCGTTGGGGGGGGGACAGGGTCCTACGAGCAGTACTTC.